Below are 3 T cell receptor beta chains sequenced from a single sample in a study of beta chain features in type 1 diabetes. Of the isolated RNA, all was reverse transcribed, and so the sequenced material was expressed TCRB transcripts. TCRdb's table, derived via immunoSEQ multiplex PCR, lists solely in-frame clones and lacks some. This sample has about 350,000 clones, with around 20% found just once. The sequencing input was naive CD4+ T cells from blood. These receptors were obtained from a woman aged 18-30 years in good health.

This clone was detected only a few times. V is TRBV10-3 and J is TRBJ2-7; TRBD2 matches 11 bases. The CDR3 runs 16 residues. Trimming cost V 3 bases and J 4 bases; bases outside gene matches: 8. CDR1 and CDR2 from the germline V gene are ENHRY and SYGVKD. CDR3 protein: CAISDRTSGRSYEQYF. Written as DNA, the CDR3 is TGTGCCATCAGTGACCGGACTAGCGGGCGGAGTTACGAGCAGTACTTC.

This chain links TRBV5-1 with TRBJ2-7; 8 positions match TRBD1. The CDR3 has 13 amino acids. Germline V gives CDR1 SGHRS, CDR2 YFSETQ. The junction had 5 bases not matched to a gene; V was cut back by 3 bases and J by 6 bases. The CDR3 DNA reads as TGCGCCAGCAGCTGGGACAGGTCTTCCGAGCAGTACTTC. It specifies CASSWDRSSEQYF.

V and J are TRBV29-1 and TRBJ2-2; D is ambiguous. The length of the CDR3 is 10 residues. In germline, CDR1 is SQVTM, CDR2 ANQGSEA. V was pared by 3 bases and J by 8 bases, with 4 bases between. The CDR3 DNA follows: TGCAGCGTTGAGTCTGGGGAGCTGTTTTTT. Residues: CSVESGELFF.